This T cell receptor (beta chain) originates from a study of cytomegalovirus exposure and HLA in healthy donors. Study results and caveats: Per a later analysis, HLA-associated TCR beta chains showed more clonal expansion than other, equally common TCR beta chains. The study recorded some 160 TCR beta chains that were cytomegalovirus-associated.

The CDR3 totals 14 residues. CDR1 is SEHNR, CDR2 FQNEAQ, per germline (reference sequence). V was cut by 1 base and J by 4 bases, with 7 bases left in between. Use of 60 Vbeta and 13 Jbeta primers characterized the PCR. The table came from immunoSEQ multiplex PCR; TCRdb's copy has only in-frame clones and leaves some out. The sample consists of about 120,000 clones, 79% of them appearing once. As concerns this clone: Its specificity is unknown.

The sequence was obtained from a man between 25 and 39 years old in good health and CMV-seropositive. The sample comprised PBMCs. The genes are TRBV7-9 and TRBJ1-4; no firm D call. DNA of the CDR3: TGTGCCAGCAGCTTAGACAGTTTTAATGAAAAACTGTTTTTT. Translated: CASSLDSFNEKLFF. The full variable domain, its missing parts supplied by reference TRBV7-9 and TRBJ1-4, is DTGVSQNPRHKITKRGQNVTFRCDPISEHNRLYWYRQTLGQGPEFLTYFQNEAQLEKSRLLSDRFSAERPKGSFSTLEIQRTEQGDSAMYLCASSLDSFNEKLFFGSGTQLSVL.